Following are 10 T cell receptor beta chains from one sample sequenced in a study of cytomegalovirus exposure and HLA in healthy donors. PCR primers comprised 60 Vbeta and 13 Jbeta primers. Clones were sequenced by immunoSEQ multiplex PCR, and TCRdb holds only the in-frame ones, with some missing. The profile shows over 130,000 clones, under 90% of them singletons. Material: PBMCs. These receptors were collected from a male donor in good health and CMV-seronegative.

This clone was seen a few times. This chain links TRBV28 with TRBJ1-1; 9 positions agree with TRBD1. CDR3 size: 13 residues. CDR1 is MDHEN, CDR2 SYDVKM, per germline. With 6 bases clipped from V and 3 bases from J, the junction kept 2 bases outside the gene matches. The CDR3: CASRWDRDTEAFF. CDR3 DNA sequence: TGTGCCAGCAGGTGGGACAGGGACACTGAAGCTTTCTTT.

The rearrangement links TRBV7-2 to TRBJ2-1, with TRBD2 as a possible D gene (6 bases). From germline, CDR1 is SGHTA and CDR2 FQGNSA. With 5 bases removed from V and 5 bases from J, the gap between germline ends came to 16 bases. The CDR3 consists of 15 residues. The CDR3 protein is CASSLGTAPHNEQFF. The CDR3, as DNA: TGTGCCAGCAGCCTGGGGACTGCCCCGCACAATGAGCAGTTCTTC. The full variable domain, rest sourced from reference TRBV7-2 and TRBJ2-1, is GAGVSQSPSNKVTEKGKDVELRCDPISGHTALYWYRQSLGQGLEFLIYFQGNSAPDKSGLPSDRFSAERTGGSVSTLTIQRTQQEDSAVYLCASSLGTAPHNEQFFGPGTRLTVL.

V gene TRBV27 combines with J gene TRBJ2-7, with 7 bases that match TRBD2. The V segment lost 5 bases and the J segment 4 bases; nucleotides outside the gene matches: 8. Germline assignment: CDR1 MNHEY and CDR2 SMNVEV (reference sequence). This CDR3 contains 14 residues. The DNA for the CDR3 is TGTGCCAGCAGTCCGGGGGGTCCGGGGTACGAGCAGTACTTC. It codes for CASSPGGPGYEQYF.

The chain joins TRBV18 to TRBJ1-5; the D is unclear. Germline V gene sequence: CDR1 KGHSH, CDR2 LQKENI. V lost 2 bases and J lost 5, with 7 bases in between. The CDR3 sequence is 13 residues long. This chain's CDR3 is CASSPTVDQPQHF. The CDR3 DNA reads TGTGCCAGCTCACCAACAGTAGATCAGCCCCAGCATTTT.

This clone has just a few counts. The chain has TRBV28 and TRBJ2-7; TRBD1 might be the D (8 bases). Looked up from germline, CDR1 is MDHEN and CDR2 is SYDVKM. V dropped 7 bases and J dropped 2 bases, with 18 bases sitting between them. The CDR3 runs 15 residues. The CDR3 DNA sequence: TGTGCCAGCAACAACAGGGGGACTACTCCCTACGAGCAGTACTTC. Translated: CASNNRGTTPYEQYF.

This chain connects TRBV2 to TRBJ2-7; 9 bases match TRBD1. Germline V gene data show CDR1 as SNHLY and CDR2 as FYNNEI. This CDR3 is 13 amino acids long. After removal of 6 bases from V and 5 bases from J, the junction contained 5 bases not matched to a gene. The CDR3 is CASREGQGHEQYF. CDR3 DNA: TGTGCCAGCAGGGAGGGACAGGGCCACGAGCAGTACTTC. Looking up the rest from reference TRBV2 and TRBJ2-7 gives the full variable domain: EPEVTQTPSHQVTQMGQEVILRCVPISNHLYFYWYRQILGQKVEFLVSFYNNEISEKSEIFDDQFSVERPDGSNFTLKIRSTKLEDSAMYFCASREGQGHEQYFGPGTRLTVT.

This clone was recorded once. The CDR3 region is CASSSLWGNTIYF. The CDR3 DNA reads TGTGCCAGCAGTTCCCTATGGGGCAACACCATATATTTT. The gene calls are TRBV6-5 and TRBJ1-3, with a weak D call TRBD1 (5 bases). The germline CDR1 and CDR2 sequences are MNHEY and SVGAGI. This CDR3 comprises 13 residues. Deletions cut 4 bases from V and 7 bases from J, with 11 bases between.

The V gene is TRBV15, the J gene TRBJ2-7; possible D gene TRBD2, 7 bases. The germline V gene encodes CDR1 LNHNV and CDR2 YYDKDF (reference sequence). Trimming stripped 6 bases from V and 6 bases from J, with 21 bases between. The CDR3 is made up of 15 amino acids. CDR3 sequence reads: CATRSTRGASLEQYF. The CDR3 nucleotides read TGTGCCACCAGAAGTACTCGGGGGGCTAGCCTCGAGCAGTACTTC.

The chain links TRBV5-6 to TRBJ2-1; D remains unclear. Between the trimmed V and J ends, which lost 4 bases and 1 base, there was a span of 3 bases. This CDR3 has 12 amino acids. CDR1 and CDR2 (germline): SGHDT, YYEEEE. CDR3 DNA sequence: TGTGCCAGCAGCGCGTCCTACAATGAGCAGTTCTTC. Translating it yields CASSASYNEQFF.

The CDR3 sequence is CASSLRGAGALSYTF. The DNA of the CDR3 is TGTGCCAGCAGCCTCCGCGGGGCGGGGGCGCTGAGCTACACCTTC. V and J are TRBV5-4 and TRBJ1-2; tentative D call: TRBD1 (6 bases). Trimming shortened V by 4 bases and J by 9 bases, and 22 bases separated the two germline ends. The germline V gene encodes CDR1 SGHNT and CDR2 YYREEE (reference sequence). This CDR3 contains 15 residues.